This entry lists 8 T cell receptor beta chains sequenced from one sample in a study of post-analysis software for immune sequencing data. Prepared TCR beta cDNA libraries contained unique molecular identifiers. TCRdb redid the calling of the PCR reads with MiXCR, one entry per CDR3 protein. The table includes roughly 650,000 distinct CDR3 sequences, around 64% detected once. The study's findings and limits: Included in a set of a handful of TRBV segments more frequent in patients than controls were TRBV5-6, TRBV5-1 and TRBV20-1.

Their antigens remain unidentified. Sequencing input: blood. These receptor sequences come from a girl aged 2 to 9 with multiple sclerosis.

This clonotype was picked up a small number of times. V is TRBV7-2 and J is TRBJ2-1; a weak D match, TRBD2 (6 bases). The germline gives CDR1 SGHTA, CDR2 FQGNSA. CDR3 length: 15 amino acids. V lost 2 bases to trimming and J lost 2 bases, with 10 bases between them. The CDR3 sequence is CASSLLGGTYNEQFF. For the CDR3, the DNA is TGTGCCAGCAGCTTATTGGGGGGAACCTACAATGAGCAGTTCTTC. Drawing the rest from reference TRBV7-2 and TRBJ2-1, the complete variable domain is GAGVSQSPSNKVTEKGKDVELRCDPISGHTALYWYRQSLGQGLEFLIYFQGNSAPDKSGLPSDRFSAERTGGSVSTLTIQRTQQEDSAVYLCASSLLGGTYNEQFFGPGTRLTVL.

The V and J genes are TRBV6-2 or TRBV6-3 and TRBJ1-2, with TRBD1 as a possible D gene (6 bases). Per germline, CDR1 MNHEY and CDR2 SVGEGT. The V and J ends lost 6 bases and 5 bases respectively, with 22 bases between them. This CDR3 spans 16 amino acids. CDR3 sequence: CASSPEVTGMGYGYTF. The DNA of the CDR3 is TGTGCCAGCAGCCCAGAAGTAACAGGGATGGGGTATGGCTACACCTTC.

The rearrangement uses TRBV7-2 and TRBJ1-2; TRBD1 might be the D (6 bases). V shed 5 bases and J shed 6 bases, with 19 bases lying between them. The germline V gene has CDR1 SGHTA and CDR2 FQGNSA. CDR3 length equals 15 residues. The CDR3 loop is CASSARVTGQHGYTF. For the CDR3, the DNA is TGTGCCAGCAGCGCGCGAGTCACAGGGCAACATGGCTACACCTTC.

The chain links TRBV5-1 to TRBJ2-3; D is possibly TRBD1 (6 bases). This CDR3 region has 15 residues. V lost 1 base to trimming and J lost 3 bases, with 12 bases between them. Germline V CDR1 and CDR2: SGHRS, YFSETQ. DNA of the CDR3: TGCGCCAGCAGCTTGACAGGGAAAAGGACAGATACGCAGTATTTT. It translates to CASSLTGKRTDTQYF.

The DNA of the CDR3 is TGTGCCAGTAGCGAGGACTTGCCCTTTACCACCTACGAGCAGTACTTC. Protein: CASSEDLPFTTYEQYF. This chain connects TRBV19 to TRBJ2-7, with D perhaps matching TRBD2 (5 bases). The germline V and J ends were trimmed by 6 bases and 2 bases, with 20 bases remaining between them. The length of the CDR3 is 16 residues. The germline V gene has CDR1 LNHDA and CDR2 SQIVND (reference sequence).

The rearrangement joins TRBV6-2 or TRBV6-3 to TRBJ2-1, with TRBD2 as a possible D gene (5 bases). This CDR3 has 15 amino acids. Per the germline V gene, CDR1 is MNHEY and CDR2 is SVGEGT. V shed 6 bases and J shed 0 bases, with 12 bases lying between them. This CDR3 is CASRPLGGSYNEQFF. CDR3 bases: TGTGCCAGCAGACCGCTAGGAGGCTCCTACAATGAGCAGTTCTTC.

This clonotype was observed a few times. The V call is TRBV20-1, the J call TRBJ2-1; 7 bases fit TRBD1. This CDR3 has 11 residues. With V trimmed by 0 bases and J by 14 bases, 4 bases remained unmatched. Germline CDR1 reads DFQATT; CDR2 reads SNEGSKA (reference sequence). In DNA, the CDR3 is TGCAGTGCTAGAGAGACAGGGCTGGAGTTCTTC. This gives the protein CSARETGLEFF.

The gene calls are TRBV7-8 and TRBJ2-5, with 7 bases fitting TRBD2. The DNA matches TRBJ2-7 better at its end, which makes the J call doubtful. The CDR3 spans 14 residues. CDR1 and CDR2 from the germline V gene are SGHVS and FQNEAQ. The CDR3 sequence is CASSAILGGVEQYF. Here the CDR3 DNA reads TGTGCCAGCAGCGCGATCCTGGGGGGGGTCGAGCAGTACTTC.